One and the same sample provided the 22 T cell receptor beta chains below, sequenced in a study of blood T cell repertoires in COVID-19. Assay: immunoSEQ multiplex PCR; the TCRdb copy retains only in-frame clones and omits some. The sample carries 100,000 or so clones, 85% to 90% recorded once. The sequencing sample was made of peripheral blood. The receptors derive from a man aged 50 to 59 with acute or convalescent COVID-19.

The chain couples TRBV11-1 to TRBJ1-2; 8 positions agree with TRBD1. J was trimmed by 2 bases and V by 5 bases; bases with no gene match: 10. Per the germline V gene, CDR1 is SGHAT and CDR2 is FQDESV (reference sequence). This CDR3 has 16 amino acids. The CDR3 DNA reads TGTGCCAGCAGCCCCACACAGGGGGACAAGAACTATGGCTACACCTTC. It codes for CASSPTQGDKNYGYTF.

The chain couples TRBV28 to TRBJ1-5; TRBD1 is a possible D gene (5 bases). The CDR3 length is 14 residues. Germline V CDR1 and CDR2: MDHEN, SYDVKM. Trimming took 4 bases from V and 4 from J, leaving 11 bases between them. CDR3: CASSSVQGNQPQHF. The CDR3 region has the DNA TGTGCCAGCAGTTCCGTTCAGGGAAATCAGCCCCAGCATTTT.

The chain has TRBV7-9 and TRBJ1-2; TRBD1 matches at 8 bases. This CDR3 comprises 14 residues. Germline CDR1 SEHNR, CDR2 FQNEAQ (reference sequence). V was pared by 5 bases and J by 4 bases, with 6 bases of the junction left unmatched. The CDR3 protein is CASSTGQGPYGYTF. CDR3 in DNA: TGTGCCAGCAGCACCGGACAGGGACCCTATGGCTACACCTTC.

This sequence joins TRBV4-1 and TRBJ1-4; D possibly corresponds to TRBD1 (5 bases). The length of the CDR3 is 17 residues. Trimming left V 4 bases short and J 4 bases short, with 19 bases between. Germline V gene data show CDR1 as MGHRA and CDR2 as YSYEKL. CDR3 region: CASSLRGGEVGNEKLFF. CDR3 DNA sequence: TGCGCCAGCAGCCTGCGGGGGGGGGAGGTCGGTAATGAAAAACTGTTTTTT.

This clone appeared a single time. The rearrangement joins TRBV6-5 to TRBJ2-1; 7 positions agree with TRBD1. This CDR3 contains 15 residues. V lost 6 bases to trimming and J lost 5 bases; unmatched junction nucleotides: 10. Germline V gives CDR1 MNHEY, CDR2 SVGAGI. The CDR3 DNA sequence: TGTGCCAGCAGGAGGGGGACAGCATACAACAATGAGCAGTTCTTC. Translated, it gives CASRRGTAYNNEQFF.

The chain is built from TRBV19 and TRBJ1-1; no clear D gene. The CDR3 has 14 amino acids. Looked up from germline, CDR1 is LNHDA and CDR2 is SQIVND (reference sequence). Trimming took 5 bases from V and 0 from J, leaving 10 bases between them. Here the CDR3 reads CASSGGWMNTEAFF. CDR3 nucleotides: TGTGCCAGTAGTGGAGGATGGATGAACACTGAAGCTTTCTTT.

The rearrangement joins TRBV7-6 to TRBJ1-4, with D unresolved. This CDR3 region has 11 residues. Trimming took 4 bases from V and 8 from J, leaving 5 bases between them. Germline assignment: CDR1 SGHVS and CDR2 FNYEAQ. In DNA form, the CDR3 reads TGTGCCAGCAGCTCGGGGGAAAAACTGTTTTTT. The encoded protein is CASSSGEKLFF. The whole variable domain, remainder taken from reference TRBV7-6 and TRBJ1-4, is GAGVSQSPRYKVTKRGQDVALRCDPISGHVSLYWYRQALGQGPEFLTYFNYEAQQDKSGLPNDRFSAERPEGSISTLTIQRTEQRDSAMYRCASSSGEKLFFGSGTQLSVL.

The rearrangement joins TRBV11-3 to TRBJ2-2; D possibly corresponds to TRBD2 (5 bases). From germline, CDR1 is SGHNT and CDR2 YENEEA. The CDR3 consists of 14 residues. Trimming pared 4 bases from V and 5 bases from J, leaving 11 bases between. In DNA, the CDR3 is TGTGCCAGCAGCTCGGGGATGTGGACCGGGGAGCTGTTTTTT. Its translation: CASSSGMWTGELFF.

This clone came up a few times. CDR3: CATSSGSTLNEQFF. CDR3 DNA: TGTGCCACCAGTAGCGGGAGCACCCTCAATGAGCAGTTCTTC. The V gene is TRBV24-1, the J gene TRBJ2-1, with TRBD2 matching over 8 bases. The germline V gene encodes CDR1 KGHDR and CDR2 SFDVKD. This CDR3 spans 14 amino acids. V trimming: 6 bases; J trimming: 6 bases; junction bases outside the gene matches: 6.

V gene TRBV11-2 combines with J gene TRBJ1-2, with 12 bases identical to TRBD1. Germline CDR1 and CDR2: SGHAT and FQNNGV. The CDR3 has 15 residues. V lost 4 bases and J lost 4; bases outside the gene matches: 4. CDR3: CASSSPGQGAYGYTF. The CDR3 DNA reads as TGTGCCAGCAGCTCTCCGGGACAGGGGGCCTATGGCTACACCTTC.

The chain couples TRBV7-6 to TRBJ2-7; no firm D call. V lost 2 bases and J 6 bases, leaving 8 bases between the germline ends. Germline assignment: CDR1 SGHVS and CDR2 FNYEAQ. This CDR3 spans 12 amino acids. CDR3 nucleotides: TGTGCCAGCAGCTTAACAGAAGCCGAGCAGTACTTC. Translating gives CASSLTEAEQYF.

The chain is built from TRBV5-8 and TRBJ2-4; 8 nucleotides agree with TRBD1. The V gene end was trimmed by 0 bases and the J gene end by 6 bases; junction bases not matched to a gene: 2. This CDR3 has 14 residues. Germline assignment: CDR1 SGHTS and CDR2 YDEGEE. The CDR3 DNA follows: TGTGCCAGCAGCTTGGGACAGGGGAGAAACATTCAGTACTTC. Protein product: CASSLGQGRNIQYF.

The CDR3 protein is CATSDSRPTLINNEQFF. The CDR3 coding sequence is TGTGCCACCAGTGATTCTCGCCCCACCCTAATAAACAATGAGCAGTTCTTC. The chain has TRBV24-1 and TRBJ2-1; D ambiguous. From germline, CDR1 is KGHDR and CDR2 SFDVKD. The germline V and J ends were trimmed by 2 bases and 5 bases, with 18 bases remaining between them. This CDR3 is built from 17 residues.

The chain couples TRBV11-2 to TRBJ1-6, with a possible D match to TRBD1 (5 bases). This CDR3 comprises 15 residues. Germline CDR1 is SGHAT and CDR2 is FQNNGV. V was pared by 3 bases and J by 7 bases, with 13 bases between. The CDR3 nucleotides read TGTGCCAGCAGCTTGGGGCAATCGATCAATTCACCCCTCCACTTT. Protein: CASSLGQSINSPLHF. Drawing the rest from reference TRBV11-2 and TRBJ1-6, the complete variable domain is EAGVAQSPRYKIIEKRQSVAFWCNPISGHATLYWYQQILGQGPKLLIQFQNNGVVDDSQLPKDRFSAERLKGVDSTLKIQPAKLEDSAVYLCASSLGQSINSPLHFGNGTRLTVT.

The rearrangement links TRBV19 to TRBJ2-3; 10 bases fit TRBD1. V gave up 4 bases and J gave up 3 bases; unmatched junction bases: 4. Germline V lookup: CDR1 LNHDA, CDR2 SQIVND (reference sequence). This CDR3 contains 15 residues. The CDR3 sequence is CASSTRQGATDTQYF. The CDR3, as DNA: TGTGCCAGTAGTACCCGACAGGGGGCAACAGATACGCAGTATTTT.

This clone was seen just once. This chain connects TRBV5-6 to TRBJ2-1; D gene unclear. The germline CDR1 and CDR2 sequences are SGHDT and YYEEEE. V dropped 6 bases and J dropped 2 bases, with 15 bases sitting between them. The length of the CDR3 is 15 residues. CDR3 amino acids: CASNSRRGTYNEQFF. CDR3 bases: TGTGCCAGCAACTCCCGTAGAGGCACCTACAATGAGCAGTTCTTC.

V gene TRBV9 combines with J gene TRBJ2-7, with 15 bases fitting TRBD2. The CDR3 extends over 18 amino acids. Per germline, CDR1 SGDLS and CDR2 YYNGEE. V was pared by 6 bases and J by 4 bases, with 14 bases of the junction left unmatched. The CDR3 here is CASTPGTSGGPRVYEQYF. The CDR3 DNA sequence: TGTGCCAGCACCCCCGGGACTAGCGGGGGGCCCCGGGTATACGAGCAGTACTTC.

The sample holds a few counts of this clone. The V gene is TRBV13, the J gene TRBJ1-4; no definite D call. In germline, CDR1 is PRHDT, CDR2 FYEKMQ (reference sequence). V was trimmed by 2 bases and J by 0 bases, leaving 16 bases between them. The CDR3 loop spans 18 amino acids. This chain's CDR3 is CASSLQAGVGATNEKLFF. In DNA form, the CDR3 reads TGTGCCAGCAGCTTACAAGCCGGGGTCGGGGCAACTAATGAAAAACTGTTTTTT.

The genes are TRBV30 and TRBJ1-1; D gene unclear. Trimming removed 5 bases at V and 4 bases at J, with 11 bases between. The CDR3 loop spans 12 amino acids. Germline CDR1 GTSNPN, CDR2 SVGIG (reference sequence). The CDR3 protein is CAWGRGSTEAFF. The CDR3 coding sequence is TGTGCCTGGGGACGAGGCAGCACTGAAGCTTTCTTT. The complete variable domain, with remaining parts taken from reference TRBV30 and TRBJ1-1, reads SQTIHQWPATLVQPVGSPLSLECTVEGTSNPNLYWYRQAAGRGLQLLFYSVGIGQISSEVPQNLSASRPQDRQFILSSKKLLLSDSGFYLCAWGRGSTEAFFGQGTRLTVV.

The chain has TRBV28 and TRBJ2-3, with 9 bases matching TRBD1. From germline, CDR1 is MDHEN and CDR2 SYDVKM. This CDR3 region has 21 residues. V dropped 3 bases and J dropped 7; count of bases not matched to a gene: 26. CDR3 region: CASSFPTQGARSWNGRNTQYF. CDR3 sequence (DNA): TGTGCCAGCAGTTTTCCTACACAGGGGGCGAGATCCTGGAACGGAAGGAATACGCAGTATTTT.

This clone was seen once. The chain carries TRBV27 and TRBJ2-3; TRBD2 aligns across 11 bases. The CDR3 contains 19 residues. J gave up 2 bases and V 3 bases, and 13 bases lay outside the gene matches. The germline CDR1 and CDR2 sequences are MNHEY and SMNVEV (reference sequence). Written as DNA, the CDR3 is TGTGCCAGCAGTTTGGGCCTAGCGGGAGGAGGGGTGGCCACAGATACGCAGTATTTT. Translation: CASSLGLAGGGVATDTQYF.

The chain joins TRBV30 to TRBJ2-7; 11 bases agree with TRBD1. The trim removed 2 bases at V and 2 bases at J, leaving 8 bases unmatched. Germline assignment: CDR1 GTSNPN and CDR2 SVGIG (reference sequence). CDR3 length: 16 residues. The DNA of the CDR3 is TGTGCCTGGAGTACGGGGACAGGGGGGTTTCCCTACGAGCAGTACTTC. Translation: CAWSTGTGGFPYEQYF.